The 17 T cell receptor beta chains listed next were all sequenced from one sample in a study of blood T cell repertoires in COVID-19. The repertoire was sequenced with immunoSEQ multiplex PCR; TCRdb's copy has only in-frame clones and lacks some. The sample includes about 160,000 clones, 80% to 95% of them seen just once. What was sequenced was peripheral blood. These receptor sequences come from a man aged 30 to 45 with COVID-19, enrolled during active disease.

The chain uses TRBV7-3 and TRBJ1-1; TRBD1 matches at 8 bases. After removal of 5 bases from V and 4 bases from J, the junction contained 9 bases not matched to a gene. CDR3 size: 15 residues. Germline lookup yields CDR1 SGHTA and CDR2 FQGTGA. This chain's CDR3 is CASSTSGRGRTEAFF. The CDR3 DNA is TGTGCCAGCAGCACCAGCGGCAGGGGGCGCACTGAAGCTTTCTTT.

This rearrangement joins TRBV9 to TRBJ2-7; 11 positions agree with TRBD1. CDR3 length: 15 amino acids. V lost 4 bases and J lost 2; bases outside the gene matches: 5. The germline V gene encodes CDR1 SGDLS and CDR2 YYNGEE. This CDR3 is CASSPRTGGPYEQYF. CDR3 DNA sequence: TGTGCCAGCAGCCCGAGGACAGGGGGCCCCTACGAGCAGTACTTC.

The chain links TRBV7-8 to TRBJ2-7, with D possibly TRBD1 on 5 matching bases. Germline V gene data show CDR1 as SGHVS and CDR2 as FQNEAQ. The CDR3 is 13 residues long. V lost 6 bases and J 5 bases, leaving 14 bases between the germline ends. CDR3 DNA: TGTGCCAGCAGTCTGGCAGGGATTCACGAGCAGTACTTC. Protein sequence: CASSLAGIHEQYF.

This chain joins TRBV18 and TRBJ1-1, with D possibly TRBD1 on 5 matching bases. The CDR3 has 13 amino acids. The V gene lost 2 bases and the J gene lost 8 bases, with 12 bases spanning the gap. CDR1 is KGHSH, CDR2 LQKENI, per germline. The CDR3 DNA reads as TGTGCCAGCTCACCAATGAGTCCAGGGGAAGCTTTCTTT. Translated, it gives CASSPMSPGEAFF.

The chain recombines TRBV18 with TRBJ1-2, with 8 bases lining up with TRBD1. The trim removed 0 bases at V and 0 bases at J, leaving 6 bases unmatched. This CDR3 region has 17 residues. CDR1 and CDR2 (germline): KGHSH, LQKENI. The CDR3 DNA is TGTGCCAGCTCACCACCCTGGGGACAGGCATCTAACTATGGCTACACCTTC. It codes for CASSPPWGQASNYGYTF.

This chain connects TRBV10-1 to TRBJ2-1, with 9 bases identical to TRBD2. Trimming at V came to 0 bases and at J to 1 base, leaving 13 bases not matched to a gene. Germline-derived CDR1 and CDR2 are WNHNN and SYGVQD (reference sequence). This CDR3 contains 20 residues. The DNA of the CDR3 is TGCGCCAGCAGTGAGTCGGACCCCTTGGGCGGGGGGGCGTCCTACAATGAGCAGTTCTTC. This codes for CASSESDPLGGGASYNEQFF.

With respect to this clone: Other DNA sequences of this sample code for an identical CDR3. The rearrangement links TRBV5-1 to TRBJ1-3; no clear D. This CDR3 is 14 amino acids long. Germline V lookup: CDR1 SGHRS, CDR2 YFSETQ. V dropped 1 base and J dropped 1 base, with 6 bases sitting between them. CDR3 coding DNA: TGCGCCAGCAGCTTGAGCGGATCTGGAAACACCATATATTTT. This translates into CASSLSGSGNTIYF.

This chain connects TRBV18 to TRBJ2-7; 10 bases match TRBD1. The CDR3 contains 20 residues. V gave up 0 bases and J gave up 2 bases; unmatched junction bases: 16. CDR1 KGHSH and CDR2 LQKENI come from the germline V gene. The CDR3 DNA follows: TGTGCCAGCTCACCACCTATAGGACAGGGGGAACCAGGGAGACCCTACGAGCAGTACTTC. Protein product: CASSPPIGQGEPGRPYEQYF.

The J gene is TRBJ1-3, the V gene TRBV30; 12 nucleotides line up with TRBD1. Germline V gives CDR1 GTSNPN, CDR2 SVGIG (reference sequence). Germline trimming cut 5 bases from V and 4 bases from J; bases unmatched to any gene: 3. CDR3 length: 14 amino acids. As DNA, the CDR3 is TGTGCCTGGGGGACAGGGGGCTTAGGAAACACCATATATTTT. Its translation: CAWGTGGLGNTIYF.

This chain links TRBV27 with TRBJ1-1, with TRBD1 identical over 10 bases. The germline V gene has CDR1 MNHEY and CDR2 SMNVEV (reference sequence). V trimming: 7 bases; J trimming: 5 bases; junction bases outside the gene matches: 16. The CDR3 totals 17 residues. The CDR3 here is CASKLRDRGRFGTEAFF. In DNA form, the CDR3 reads TGTGCCAGCAAACTGCGGGACAGGGGACGGTTTGGGACTGAAGCTTTCTTT.

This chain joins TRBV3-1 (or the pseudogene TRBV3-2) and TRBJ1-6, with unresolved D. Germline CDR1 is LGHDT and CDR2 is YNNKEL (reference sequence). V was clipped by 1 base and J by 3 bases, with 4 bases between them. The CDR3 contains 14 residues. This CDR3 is CASSQAVYNSPLHF. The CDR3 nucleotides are TGTGCCAGCAGCCAAGCGGTCTATAATTCACCCCTCCACTTT.

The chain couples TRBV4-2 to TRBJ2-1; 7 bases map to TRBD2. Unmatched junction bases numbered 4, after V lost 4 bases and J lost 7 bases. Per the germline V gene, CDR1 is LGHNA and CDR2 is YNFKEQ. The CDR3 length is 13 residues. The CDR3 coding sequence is TGTGCCAGCAGCCGACTAGCCGCAAATGAGCAGTTCTTC. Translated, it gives CASSRLAANEQFF.

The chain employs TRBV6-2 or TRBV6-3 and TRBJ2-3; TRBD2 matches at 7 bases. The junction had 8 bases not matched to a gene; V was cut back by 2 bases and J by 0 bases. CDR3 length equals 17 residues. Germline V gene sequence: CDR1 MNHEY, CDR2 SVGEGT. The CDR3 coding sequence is TGTGCCAGCAGTTACCCCACCCGGGGGGAAAGCACAGATACGCAGTATTTT. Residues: CASSYPTRGESTDTQYF.

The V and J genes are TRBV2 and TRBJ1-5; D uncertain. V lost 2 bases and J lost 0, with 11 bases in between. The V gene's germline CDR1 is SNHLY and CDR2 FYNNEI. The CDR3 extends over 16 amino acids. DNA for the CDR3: TGTGCCAGCAGTGAAAACTCCGTATATAGCAATCAGCCCCAGCATTTT. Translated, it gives CASSENSVYSNQPQHF.

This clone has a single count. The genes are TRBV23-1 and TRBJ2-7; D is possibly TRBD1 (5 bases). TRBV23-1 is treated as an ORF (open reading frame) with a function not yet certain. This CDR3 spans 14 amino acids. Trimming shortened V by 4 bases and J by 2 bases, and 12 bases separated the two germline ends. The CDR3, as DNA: TGCGCCAGCAGTCGCCCGGTGGGGCCCTACGAGCAGTACTTC. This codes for CASSRPVGPYEQYF.

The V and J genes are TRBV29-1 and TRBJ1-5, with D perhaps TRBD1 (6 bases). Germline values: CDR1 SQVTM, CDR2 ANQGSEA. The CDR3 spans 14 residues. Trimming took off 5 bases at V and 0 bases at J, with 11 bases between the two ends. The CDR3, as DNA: TGCAGCGTTCGGGACATAAATAGCAATCAGCCCCAGCATTTT. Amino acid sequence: CSVRDINSNQPQHF.

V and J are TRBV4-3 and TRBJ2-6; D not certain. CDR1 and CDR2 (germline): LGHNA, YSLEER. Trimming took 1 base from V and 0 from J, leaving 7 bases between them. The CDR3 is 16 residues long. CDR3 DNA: TGCGCCAGCAGCCAAGCCTTCAGCTCTGGGGCCAACGTCCTGACTTTC. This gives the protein CASSQAFSSGANVLTF.